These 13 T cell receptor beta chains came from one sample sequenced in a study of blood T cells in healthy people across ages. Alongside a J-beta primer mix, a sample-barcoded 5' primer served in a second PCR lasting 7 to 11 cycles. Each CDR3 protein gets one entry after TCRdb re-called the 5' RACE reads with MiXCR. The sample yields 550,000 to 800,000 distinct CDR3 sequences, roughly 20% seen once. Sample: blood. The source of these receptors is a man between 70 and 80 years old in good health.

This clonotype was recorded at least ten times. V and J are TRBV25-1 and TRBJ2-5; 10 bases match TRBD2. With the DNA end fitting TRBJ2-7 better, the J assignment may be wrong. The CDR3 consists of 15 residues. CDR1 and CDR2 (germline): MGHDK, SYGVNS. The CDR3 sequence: CASSEYLAGDYEQYF. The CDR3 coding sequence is TGTGCCAGCAGTGAATACCTAGCGGGAGACTACGAGCAGTACTTC.

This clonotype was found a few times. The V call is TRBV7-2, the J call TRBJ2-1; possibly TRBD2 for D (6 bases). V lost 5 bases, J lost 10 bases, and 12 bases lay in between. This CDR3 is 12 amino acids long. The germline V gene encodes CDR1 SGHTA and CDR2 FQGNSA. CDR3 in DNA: TGTGCCAGCAGCACGAGGAGCGGGGAGCAGTTCTTC. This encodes CASSTRSGEQFF.

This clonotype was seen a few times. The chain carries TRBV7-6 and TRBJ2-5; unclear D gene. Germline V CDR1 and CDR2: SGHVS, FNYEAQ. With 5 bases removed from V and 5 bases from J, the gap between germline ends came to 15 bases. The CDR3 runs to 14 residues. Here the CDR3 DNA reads TGTGCCAGCAGCCTAGGGTCCTTAACGGAGACCCAGTACTTC. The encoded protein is CASSLGSLTETQYF.

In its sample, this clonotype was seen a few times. CDR3 loop: CASKWLGGYGYTF. As DNA, the CDR3 is TGTGCCAGCAAATGGTTAGGGGGCTATGGCTACACCTTC. The chain couples TRBV2 to TRBJ1-2, with D tentatively TRBD1 (6 bases). V dropped 7 bases and J dropped 4 bases, with 13 bases sitting between them. In germline, CDR1 is SNHLY, CDR2 FYNNEI. This CDR3 is built from 13 residues.

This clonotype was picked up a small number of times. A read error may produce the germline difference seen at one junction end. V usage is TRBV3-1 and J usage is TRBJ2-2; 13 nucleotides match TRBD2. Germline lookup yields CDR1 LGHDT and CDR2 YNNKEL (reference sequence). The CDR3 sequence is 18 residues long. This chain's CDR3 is CASSRQRLAGGGTGELFF. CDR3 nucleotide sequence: TGTGCCAGCAGCCGGCAACGACTAGCGGGAGGTGGGACCGGGGAGTTGTTTTTT.

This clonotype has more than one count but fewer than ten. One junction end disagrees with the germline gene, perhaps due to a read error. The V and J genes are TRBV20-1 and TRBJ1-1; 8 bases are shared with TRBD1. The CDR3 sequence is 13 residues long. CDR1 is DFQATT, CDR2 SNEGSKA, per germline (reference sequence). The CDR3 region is CSARGQVNAEAFF. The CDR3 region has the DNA TGCAGCGCCCGGGGACAGGTGAACGCTGAAGCTTTCTTT.

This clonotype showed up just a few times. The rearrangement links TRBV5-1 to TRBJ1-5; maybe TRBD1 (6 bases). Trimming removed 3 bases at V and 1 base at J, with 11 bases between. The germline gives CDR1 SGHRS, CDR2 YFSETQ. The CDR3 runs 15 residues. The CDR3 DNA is TGCGCCAGCAGCTCGGAAGGGGGGAGCAATCAGCCCCAGCATTTT. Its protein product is CASSSEGGSNQPQHF.

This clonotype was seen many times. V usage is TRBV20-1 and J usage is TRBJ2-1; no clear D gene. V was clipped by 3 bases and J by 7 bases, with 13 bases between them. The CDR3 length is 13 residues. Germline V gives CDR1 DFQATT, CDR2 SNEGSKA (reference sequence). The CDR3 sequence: CSASLTTQNEQFF. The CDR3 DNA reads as TGCAGTGCTAGTTTGACGACCCAAAATGAGCAGTTCTTC.

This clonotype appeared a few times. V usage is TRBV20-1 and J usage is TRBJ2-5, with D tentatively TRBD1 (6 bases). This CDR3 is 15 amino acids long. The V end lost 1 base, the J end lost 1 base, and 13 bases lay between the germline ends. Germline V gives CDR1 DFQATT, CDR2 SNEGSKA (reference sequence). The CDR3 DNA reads TGCAGTGCTAGAGTTGGGGGCGCCAGCCAAGAGACCCAGTACTTC. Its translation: CSARVGGASQETQYF.

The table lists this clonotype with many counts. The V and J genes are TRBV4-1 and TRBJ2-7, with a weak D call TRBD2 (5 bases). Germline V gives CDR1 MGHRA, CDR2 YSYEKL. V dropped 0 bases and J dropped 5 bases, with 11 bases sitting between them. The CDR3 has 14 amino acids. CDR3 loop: CASSQESASHEQYF. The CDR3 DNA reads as TGCGCCAGCAGCCAAGAGTCAGCTAGCCACGAGCAGTACTTC.

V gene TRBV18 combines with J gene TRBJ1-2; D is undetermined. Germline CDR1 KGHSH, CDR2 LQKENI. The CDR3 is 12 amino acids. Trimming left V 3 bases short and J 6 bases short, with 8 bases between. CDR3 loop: CASSPTGDGYTF. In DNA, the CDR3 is TGTGCCAGCTCACCCACTGGTGATGGCTACACCTTC.

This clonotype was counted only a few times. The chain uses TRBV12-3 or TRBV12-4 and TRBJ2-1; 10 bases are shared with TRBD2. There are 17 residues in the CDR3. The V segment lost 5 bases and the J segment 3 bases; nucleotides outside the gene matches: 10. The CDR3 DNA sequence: TGTGCCAGCAGTCCTCAGACCCTAGCGGGAGTCTACAATGAGCAGTTCTTC. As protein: CASSPQTLAGVYNEQFF.

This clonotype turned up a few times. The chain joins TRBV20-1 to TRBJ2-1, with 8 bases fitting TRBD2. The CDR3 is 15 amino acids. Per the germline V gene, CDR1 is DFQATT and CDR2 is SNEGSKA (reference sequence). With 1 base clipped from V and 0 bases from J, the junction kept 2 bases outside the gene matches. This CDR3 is CSARGLAHSYNEQFF. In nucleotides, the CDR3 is TGCAGTGCTAGAGGACTAGCGCACTCCTACAATGAGCAGTTCTTC.